These 9 T cell receptor beta chains came from one sample sequenced in a study of blood T cell repertoires in COVID-19. The method was immunoSEQ multiplex PCR; TCRdb's version includes in-frame clones alone and lacks a portion of them. The sample lists 330,000 or so clones, roughly 86% occurring once. Sequencing was done on a sample of peripheral blood. All receptors derive from a man under 40 with COVID-19, enrolled during active disease.

The sample holds one count of this clone. The rearrangement joins TRBV29-1 to TRBJ2-1; 9 nucleotides align to TRBD1. CDR3 length: 13 amino acids. Germline assignment: CDR1 SQVTM and CDR2 ANQGSEA. The V gene end was trimmed by 3 bases and the J gene end by 9 bases; junction bases not matched to a gene: 6. The CDR3 spells CSVDGQGSGEQFF. In DNA form, the CDR3 reads TGCAGCGTTGACGGACAGGGGTCGGGTGAGCAGTTCTTC.

This sequence joins TRBV9 and TRBJ1-2, with 12 bases fitting TRBD1. The V and J ends lost 5 bases and 5 bases, in that order; junction bases with no gene match: 10. The CDR3 runs to 16 residues. Germline V CDR1 and CDR2: SGDLS, YYNGEE. In DNA form, the CDR3 reads TGTGCCAGCAGAAGAGGGACAGGGGGCTGGGGATATGGCTACACCTTC. Translation: CASRRGTGGWGYGYTF. The full variable domain, its missing parts supplied by reference TRBV9 and TRBJ1-2, is DSGVTQTPKHLITATGQRVTLRCSPRSGDLSVYWYQQSLDQGLQFLIQYYNGEERAKGNILERFSAQQFPDLHSELNLSSLELGDSALYFCASRRGTGGWGYGYTFGSGTRLTVV.

This rearrangement joins TRBV5-6 to TRBJ1-2, with D possibly TRBD1 on 6 matching bases. V lost 8 bases and J 2 bases, leaving 7 bases between the germline ends. Germline V gene data show CDR1 as SGHDT and CDR2 as YYEEEE. The CDR3 length is 11 residues. CDR3 DNA sequence: TGTGCCAGTGGACAGAACTATGGCTACACCTTC. It translates to CASGQNYGYTF.

V gene TRBV3-1 (or the pseudogene TRBV3-2) combines with J gene TRBJ2-2; 10 bases are shared with TRBD2. V lost 0 bases to trimming and J lost 5 bases; unmatched junction nucleotides: 12. This CDR3 has 19 amino acids. CDR1 and CDR2 from the germline V gene are LGHDT and YNNKEL (reference sequence). Written as DNA, the CDR3 is TGTGCCAGCAGCCAAGATTCACTAGCGGGGATGTGGGGGACCGGGGAGCTGTTTTTT. As protein: CASSQDSLAGMWGTGELFF.

J is TRBJ2-7 and V is TRBV24-1, with 8 positions matching TRBD1. The CDR3 loop spans 14 amino acids. From germline, CDR1 is KGHDR and CDR2 SFDVKD. The J segment lost 2 bases and the V segment lost 4 bases, leaving 3 bases of the junction unmatched. DNA for the CDR3: TGTGCCACCAGTGAGCCACAGGGGGCCTACGAGCAGTACTTC. It is translated as CATSEPQGAYEQYF.

This chain links TRBV4-1 with TRBJ1-5; a possible D gene is TRBD1 (6 bases). Between the trimmed V and J ends, which lost 6 bases and 5 bases, there was a span of 11 bases. Looked up from germline, CDR1 is MGHRA and CDR2 is YSYEKL. CDR3 length equals 13 residues. The CDR3 loop reads CASRGTPDQPQHF. CDR3 sequence (DNA): TGCGCCAGCAGAGGGACACCAGATCAGCCCCAGCATTTT.

The V gene is TRBV5-4, the J gene TRBJ1-1; maybe TRBD1 (6 bases). The CDR3 is 15 amino acids. Trimming pared 6 bases from V and 5 bases from J, leaving 20 bases between. Germline V gene data show CDR1 as SGHNT and CDR2 as YYREEE (reference sequence). CDR3 amino acids: CASTRGGEVGTEAFF. The CDR3 bases are TGTGCCAGCACCAGAGGGGGGGAAGTGGGGACTGAAGCTTTCTTT.

V is TRBV4-3 and J is TRBJ2-7; weak D call: TRBD1 (5 bases). The CDR3 contains 17 residues. Germline V gene lookup returns CDR1 LGHNA and CDR2 YSLEER. V was trimmed by 0 bases and J by 0 bases, leaving 15 bases between them. CDR3 in amino acids: CASSQDNPVRGSYEQYF. DNA for the CDR3: TGCGCCAGCAGCCAAGATAACCCGGTTAGGGGCTCCTACGAGCAGTACTTC.

CDR3 residues: CASRSGTASYNEQFF. The CDR3 region has the DNA TGTGCCAGCAGATCCGGGACAGCCTCCTACAATGAGCAGTTCTTC. This sequence joins TRBV6-5 and TRBJ2-1; 7 nucleotides match TRBD1. V lost 6 bases and J lost 0; bases outside the gene matches: 5. CDR1 is MNHEY and CDR2 is SVGAGI in the germline V gene. The CDR3 loop spans 15 amino acids.